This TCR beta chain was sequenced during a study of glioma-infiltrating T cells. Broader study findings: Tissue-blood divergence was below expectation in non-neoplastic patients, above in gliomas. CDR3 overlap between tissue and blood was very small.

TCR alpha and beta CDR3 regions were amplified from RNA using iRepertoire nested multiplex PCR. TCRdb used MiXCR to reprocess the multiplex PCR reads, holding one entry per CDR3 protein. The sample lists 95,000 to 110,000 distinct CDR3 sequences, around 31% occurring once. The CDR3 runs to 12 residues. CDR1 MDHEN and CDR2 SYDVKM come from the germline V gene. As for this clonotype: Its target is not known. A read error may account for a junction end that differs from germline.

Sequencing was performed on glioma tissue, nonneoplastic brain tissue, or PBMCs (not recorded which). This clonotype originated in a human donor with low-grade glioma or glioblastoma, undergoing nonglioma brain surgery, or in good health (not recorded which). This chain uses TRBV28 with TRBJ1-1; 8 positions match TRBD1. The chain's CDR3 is CASGLNRGGALF. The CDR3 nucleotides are TGTGCCAGCGGTTTAAACAGGGGGGGAGCTTTATTT.